Included here is one T cell receptor beta chain sequence, with context. Germline V CDR1 and CDR2: LNHNV, YYDKDF (reference sequence). Trimming at V came to 3 bases and at J to 4 bases, leaving 6 bases not matched to a gene. The CDR3 runs to 16 residues. This specimen belongs to a study of blood T cell repertoires in COVID-19. As originally analysed: Amplified reference gene primers provided the basis for estimating nucleated cell counts. Assay used: immunoSEQ multiplex PCR; TCRdb lists only in-frame clones, some missing. The V and J calls and clone size are taken from that table; D and trimming were inferred from the DNA. The sample has 150,000 to 200,000 clones; 70% to 85% are singletons.

This chain uses TRBV15 with TRBJ2-4; 10 bases agree with TRBD1. The TCR was taken from a man aged 50 or older who had recovered from COVID-19. Material: PBMCs or T cells enriched from blood (not recorded which). The CDR3 coding sequence is TGTGCCACCAGCAGTGACAGGGGGCGTAGGAAAAACATTCAGTACTTC. It specifies CATSSDRGRRKNIQYF.